This TCR beta chain was sequenced in a study of shared clonotypes between healthy human individuals. Study-wide findings and caveats: Large depth notwithstanding, sorted-subset sequencing proved incomplete by rarefaction. Against clonotypes common to all four donors, non-shared ones had lower generation probabilities.

The trim removed 5 bases at V and 0 bases at J, leaving 15 bases unmatched. Germline CDR1 and CDR2: SEHNR and FQNEAQ (reference sequence). This CDR3 region has 18 residues. A word on this clone: Antigen: not known. This likely traces to a read error, being one base from a far larger clone. This CDR3 fails to terminate in the conserved phenylalanine or tryptophan, so it likely reflects a read error.

Splitting of CD4+ cells produced CD45RA+ naive and CD45RA-negative memory subsets. Assay: immunoSEQ multiplex PCR; the TCRdb copy retains only in-frame clones and omits some. The sample has about 1.1 million clones; around 77% are singletons. V gene TRBV7-9 combines with J gene TRBJ1-1, with 7 bases lining up with TRBD1. The sequenced sample consisted of memory CD4+ T cells from PBMCs. Subset defined: CD45RA-negative fraction. The sequence derives from a man in his late teens or twenties in good health. Some clones in this sample may be carry-over from other donors' samples. The CDR3 is CASSPPVVGQVMNTEAFL. CDR3 coding DNA: TGTGCCAGCAGCCCACCAGTAGTCGGACAGGTGATGAACACTGAAGCTTTCTTA.